The 25 T cell receptor beta chains presented below share a single source sample, sequenced in a study of graft-versus-host responses after intestinal transplantation. Plated together were roughly 200,000 CFSE-labeled responder cells and roughly 200,000 irradiated, violet-dye-labeled stimulator cells. TCRdb's copy holds only in-frame clones and misses some; the assay was immunoSEQ multiplex PCR. In the table there are tens of thousands of clones, less than 40% of which are singletons. The sample here was alloreactive CD8+ T cells from a mixed lymphocyte reaction culture, taken before intestinal transplant. The subset was: CFSE-low proliferating T cells sorted from roughly six-day pre-transplant mixed lymphocyte reaction (GvH or HvG direction). The source of these receptors is a human patient who received an intestinal transplant.

The chain carries TRBV6-5 and TRBJ2-1, with D possibly being TRBD1 (5 bases). Trimming took 4 bases from V and 0 from J, leaving 10 bases between them. Germline assignment: CDR1 MNHEY and CDR2 SVGAGI. This CDR3 region has 15 residues. Written as DNA, the CDR3 is TGTGCCAGCAGTTCCCCCAGGGTCTCCTACAATGAGCAGTTCTTC. This codes for CASSSPRVSYNEQFF.

This clone was seen a handful of times. The chain recombines TRBV5-4 with TRBJ2-7; 8 bases agree with TRBD1. The germline V gene has CDR1 SGHNT and CDR2 YYREEE (reference sequence). V lost 3 bases and J lost 3; bases outside the gene matches: 11. The CDR3 loop spans 16 amino acids. CDR3 region: CASSSDRGKDYYEQYF. For the CDR3, the DNA is TGTGCCAGCAGCTCAGACAGGGGCAAAGACTACTACGAGCAGTACTTC.

This clone has a handful of counts. The gene calls are TRBV5-4 and TRBJ1-6, with D uncertain. V was cut by 2 bases and J by 0 bases, with 6 bases left in between. The CDR3 is made up of 15 amino acids. The germline gives CDR1 SGHNT, CDR2 YYREEE (reference sequence). CDR3 region: CASSFGSSYNSPLHF. The CDR3 DNA follows: TGTGCCAGCAGCTTTGGGAGCTCCTATAATTCACCCCTCCACTTT.

This clone rates as medium-sized. This rearrangement joins TRBV6-5 to TRBJ2-1; D possibly corresponds to TRBD2 (5 bases). The CDR3 is 14 amino acids. Germline V gene lookup returns CDR1 MNHEY and CDR2 SVGAGI. V was cut by 6 bases and J by 4 bases, with 13 bases left in between. CDR3 nucleotides: TGTGCCAGCAGACGGGAAGGACCTTACAATGAGCAGTTCTTC. Amino acids: CASRREGPYNEQFF.

Notes on this clone: Other DNA sequences in the same sample also yield this CDR3. The chain joins TRBV27 to TRBJ2-7; either TRBD1 or TRBD2 may supply D (6 bases each). The germline V and J ends were trimmed by 2 bases and 3 bases, with 8 bases remaining between them. CDR3 size: 13 residues. Germline V CDR1 and CDR2: MNHEY, SMNVEV (reference sequence). The CDR3 sequence: CASSLGGGYEQYF. In DNA form, the CDR3 reads TGTGCCAGCAGTTTAGGAGGGGGCTACGAGCAGTACTTC.

The chain uses TRBV15 and TRBJ1-5; perhaps TRBD1 as D (5 bases). The CDR3 has 15 amino acids. The germline V gene encodes CDR1 LNHNV and CDR2 YYDKDF (reference sequence). V dropped 0 bases and J dropped 2 bases, with 8 bases sitting between them. The CDR3 protein is CATSREGVGNQPQHF. The DNA of the CDR3 is TGTGCCACCAGCAGAGAGGGGGTCGGCAATCAGCCCCAGCATTTT. Variable domain in full (rest from reference TRBV15 and TRBJ1-5): DAMVIQNPRYQVTQFGKPVTLSCSQTLNHNVMYWYQQKSSQAPKLLFHYYDKDFNNEADTPDNFQSRRPNTSFCFLDIRSPGLGDTAMYLCATSREGVGNQPQHFGDGTRLSIL.

This clone was recorded only once. V and J are TRBV5-4 and TRBJ1-2; D gene ambiguous. This CDR3 region has 10 residues. Germline-derived CDR1 and CDR2 are SGHNT and YYREEE (reference sequence). Between the trimmed V and J ends, which lost 7 bases and 8 bases, there was a span of 9 bases. The CDR3 DNA reads TGTGCCAGCCCCTCGGAGGGCTACACCTTC. Translated: CASPSEGYTF.

This clone was seen only once. The chain joins TRBV11-2 to TRBJ2-7, with 13 bases fitting TRBD2. Germline V gene lookup returns CDR1 SGHAT and CDR2 FQNNGV. This CDR3 has 14 amino acids. The ends lost 5 bases at V and 5 bases at J; junction bases unmatched: 3. This CDR3 is CASSPGTSGNEQYF. In DNA form, the CDR3 reads TGTGCCAGCAGCCCAGGGACTAGCGGGAACGAGCAGTACTTC.

This clone is labeled medium-sized. The chain couples TRBV13 to TRBJ2-2; 7 nucleotides align to TRBD2. Germline V gives CDR1 PRHDT, CDR2 FYEKMQ (reference sequence). CDR3 length: 15 amino acids. V dropped 7 bases and J dropped 0; count of bases not matched to a gene: 5. The CDR3 reads CASNLGGANTGELFF. DNA of the CDR3: TGTGCCAGCAACCTGGGGGGGGCGAACACCGGGGAGCTGTTTTTT.

The J gene is TRBJ2-7, the V gene TRBV25-1; D unresolved. The CDR3 extends over 18 amino acids. The V and J ends lost 4 bases and 4 bases respectively, with 26 bases between them. Germline lookup yields CDR1 MGHDK and CDR2 SYGVNS. The CDR3 sequence: CASSGRASTQYTPYEQYF. The CDR3 region has the DNA TGTGCCAGCAGTGGCCGGGCCTCCACCCAGTATACGCCTTACGAGCAGTACTTC.

This chain uses TRBV7-9 with TRBJ1-6; maybe TRBD1 (5 bases). Trimming stripped 2 bases from V and 7 bases from J, with 12 bases between. The CDR3 covers 15 residues. Germline CDR1 is SEHNR and CDR2 is FQNEAQ (reference sequence). The CDR3, as DNA: TGTGCCAGCAGCTTAATGGGGGGGGGAAATTCACCCCTCCACTTT. Translating gives CASSLMGGGNSPLHF.

This clone was detected a few times. The V and J genes are TRBV2 and TRBJ2-3; 8 nucleotides align to TRBD2. V was pared by 7 bases and J by 3 bases, with 3 bases of the junction left unmatched. Germline V gene lookup returns CDR1 SNHLY and CDR2 FYNNEI. CDR3 length: 13 amino acids. CDR3 in DNA: TGTGCCAGCACGGGGGGGTGGACAGATACGCAGTATTTT. This gives the protein CASTGGWTDTQYF.

This clone showed up just a few times. One end of the junction is discordant with germline, which a read error may explain. This chain links TRBV13 with TRBJ1-1; perhaps TRBD1 as D (5 bases). This CDR3 is built from 14 residues. Germline V gene lookup returns CDR1 PRHDT and CDR2 FYEKMQ (reference sequence). CDR3 in amino acids: CASSLGDMNTEAFF. DNA for the CDR3: TGTGCCAGCAGCTTAGGGGACATGAATACTGAAGCTTTCTTT. The entire variable domain, with the rest obtained from reference TRBV13 and TRBJ1-1, is as follows: AAGVIQSPRHLIKEKRETATLKCYPIPRHDTVYWYQQGPGQDPQFLISFYEKMQSDKGSIPDRFSAQQFSDYHSELNMSSLELGDSALYFCASSLGDMNTEAFFGQGTRLTVV.

The chain couples TRBV29-1 to TRBJ2-1, with 13 positions matching TRBD2. The length of the CDR3 is 13 residues. Germline assignment: CDR1 SQVTM and CDR2 ANQGSEA. The CDR3 region has the DNA TGCAGATGGGGACTAGCGGGATCAGGTGAGCAGTTCTTC. This encodes CRWGLAGSGEQFF.

The chain links TRBV19 to TRBJ2-3; 12 bases match TRBD2. The V and J ends lost 2 bases and 3 bases, in that order; junction bases with no gene match: 0. The CDR3 sequence is 15 residues long. Germline lookup yields CDR1 LNHDA and CDR2 SQIVND (reference sequence). CDR3 nucleotide sequence: TGTGCCAGTAGTATACTAGCGGGGGGGACAGATACGCAGTATTTT. This sequence encodes CASSILAGGTDTQYF.

This clone came up once. The rearrangement links TRBV7-9 to TRBJ2-2; D not resolved. CDR3 length: 14 residues. The germline V and J ends were trimmed by 4 bases and 2 bases, with 8 bases remaining between them. The germline gives CDR1 SEHNR, CDR2 FQNEAQ (reference sequence). The CDR3 nucleotides read TGTGCCAGCAGCTCGACTTCAAACACCGGGGAGCTGTTTTTT. Translation: CASSSTSNTGELFF.

The chain employs TRBV10-3 and TRBJ2-7, with 7 bases identical to TRBD1. Germline CDR1 and CDR2: ENHRY and SYGVKD. V was clipped by 3 bases and J by 3 bases; unmatched bases: 14. The CDR3 has 17 residues. Written as DNA, the CDR3 is TGTGCCATCAGTGACCATAACCCGACAGGGAAGTTCTACGAGCAGTACTTC. Protein: CAISDHNPTGKFYEQYF.

This sequence joins TRBV7-9 and TRBJ1-2, with D unclear. The length of the CDR3 is 11 residues. Germline assignment: CDR1 SEHNR and CDR2 FQNEAQ (reference sequence). V lost 5 bases, J lost 3 bases, and 4 bases lay in between. CDR3 residues: CASSQYYGYTF. The CDR3 DNA reads as TGTGCCAGCAGCCAATACTATGGCTACACCTTC.

V is TRBV7-6 and J is TRBJ1-1; 7 bases map to TRBD1. The ends lost 5 bases at V and 6 bases at J; junction bases unmatched: 6. CDR1 SGHVS and CDR2 FNYEAQ come from the germline V gene. CDR3 length: 13 residues. CDR3 loop: CASSRTTGSEAFF. The CDR3 DNA sequence: TGTGCCAGCAGCCGCACGACAGGGTCTGAAGCTTTCTTT.

V is TRBV14 and J is TRBJ1-2; no clear D gene. Germline V CDR1 and CDR2: SGHDN, FVKESK. The CDR3 runs to 15 residues. V lost 5 bases to trimming and J lost 1 base, with 14 bases between them. CDR3 DNA: TGTGCCAGCAGCGCGATCAGGACGGGTAACTATGGCTACACCTTC. It translates to CASSAIRTGNYGYTF.

This clone was seen more than once but under ten times. This chain links TRBV7-3 with TRBJ2-2, with TRBD2 matching over 7 bases. Germline V gene sequence: CDR1 SGHTA, CDR2 FQGTGA. The CDR3 sequence is 15 residues long. V dropped 2 bases and J dropped 2; count of bases not matched to a gene: 2. The CDR3 DNA sequence: TGTGCCAGCAGCTTAGGCGGGGGAAACACCGGGGAGCTGTTTTTT. Translation: CASSLGGGNTGELFF.

The gene calls are TRBV7-3 and TRBJ2-2; TRBD2 agrees at 11 bases. This CDR3 is built from 17 residues. Looked up from germline, CDR1 is SGHTA and CDR2 is FQGTGA. With V trimmed by 5 bases and J by 0 bases, 5 bases remained unmatched. For the CDR3, the DNA is TGTGCCAGCAGCCAAACACTAGCGGGAGCGAACACCGGGGAGCTGTTTTTT. Amino acids: CASSQTLAGANTGELFF.

J is TRBJ1-1 and V is TRBV10-2; 9 positions match TRBD1. This CDR3 is 13 amino acids long. Germline CDR1 is WSHSY and CDR2 is SAAADI. V shed 6 bases, J shed 11 bases, and the junction held 10 bases outside the gene matches. The CDR3, as DNA: TGCGCCAGCAGCTACATACAGGGGGCAGGGGCTTTCTTT. Its translation is CASSYIQGAGAFF.

V and J are TRBV10-3 and TRBJ2-2, with D unresolved. The CDR3 extends over 14 amino acids. CDR1 is ENHRY, CDR2 SYGVKD, per germline. The germline V and J ends were trimmed by 0 bases and 2 bases, with 4 bases remaining between them. For the CDR3, the DNA is TGTGCCATCAGTGAGTCGTCTAACACCGGGGAGCTGTTTTTT. This translates into CAISESSNTGELFF.

CDR3 protein: CASRNPGTGSEAFF. CDR3 DNA: TGTGCCAGCAGGAACCCCGGGACAGGTAGTGAAGCTTTCTTT. The V gene is TRBV6-5, the J gene TRBJ1-1; 8 positions agree with TRBD1. Germline values: CDR1 MNHEY, CDR2 SVGAGI. The trim removed 6 bases at V and 7 bases at J, leaving 10 bases unmatched. This CDR3 has 14 residues.